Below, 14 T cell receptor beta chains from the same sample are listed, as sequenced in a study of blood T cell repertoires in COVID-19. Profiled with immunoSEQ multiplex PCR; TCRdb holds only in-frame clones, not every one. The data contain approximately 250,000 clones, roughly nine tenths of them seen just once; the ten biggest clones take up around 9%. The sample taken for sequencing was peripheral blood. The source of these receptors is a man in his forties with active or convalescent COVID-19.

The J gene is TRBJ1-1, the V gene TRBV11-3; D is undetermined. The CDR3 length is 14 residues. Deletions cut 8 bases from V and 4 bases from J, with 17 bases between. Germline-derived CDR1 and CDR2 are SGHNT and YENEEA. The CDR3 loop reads CASALGRASTEAFF. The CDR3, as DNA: TGTGCCAGCGCCTTGGGGAGGGCTAGCACTGAAGCTTTCTTT.

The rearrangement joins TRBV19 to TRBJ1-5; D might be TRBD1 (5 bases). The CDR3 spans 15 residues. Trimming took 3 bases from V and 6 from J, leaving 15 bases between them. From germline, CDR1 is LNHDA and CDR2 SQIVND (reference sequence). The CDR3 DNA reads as TGTGCCAGTAGTATGGTACCCAGGGTTGGTCAGCCCCAGCATTTT. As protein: CASSMVPRVGQPQHF. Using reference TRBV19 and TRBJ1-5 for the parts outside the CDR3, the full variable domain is DGGITQSPKYLFRKEGQNVTLSCEQNLNHDAMYWYRQDPGQGLRLIYYSQIVNDFQKGDIAEGYSVSREKKESFPLTVTSAQKNPTAFYLCASSMVPRVGQPQHFGDGTRLSIL.

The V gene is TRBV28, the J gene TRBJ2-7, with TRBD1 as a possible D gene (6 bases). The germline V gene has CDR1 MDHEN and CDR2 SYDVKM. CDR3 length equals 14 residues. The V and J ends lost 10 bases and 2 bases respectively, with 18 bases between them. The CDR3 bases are TGTGCCACGCAGCAGTTGGACAGAGCCTACGAGCAGTACTTC. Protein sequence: CATQQLDRAYEQYF.

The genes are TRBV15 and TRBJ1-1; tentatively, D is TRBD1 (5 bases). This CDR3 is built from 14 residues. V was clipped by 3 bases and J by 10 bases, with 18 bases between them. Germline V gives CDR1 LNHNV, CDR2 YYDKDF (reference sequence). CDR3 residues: CATSSQNRFEGAFF. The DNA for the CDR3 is TGTGCCACCAGCAGCCAAAACAGGTTCGAAGGAGCTTTCTTT.

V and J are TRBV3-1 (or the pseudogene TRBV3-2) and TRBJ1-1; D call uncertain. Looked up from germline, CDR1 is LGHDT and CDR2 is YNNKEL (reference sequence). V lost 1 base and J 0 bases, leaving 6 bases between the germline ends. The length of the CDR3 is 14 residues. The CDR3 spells CASSQGGMNTEAFF. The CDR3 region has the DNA TGTGCCAGCAGCCAAGGAGGGATGAACACTGAAGCTTTCTTT.

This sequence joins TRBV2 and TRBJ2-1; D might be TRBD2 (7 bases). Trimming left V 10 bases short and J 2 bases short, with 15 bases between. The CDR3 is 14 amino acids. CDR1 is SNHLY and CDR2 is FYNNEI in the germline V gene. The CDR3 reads CATKGGGAYNEQFF. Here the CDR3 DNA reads TGTGCCACCAAAGGGGGGGGAGCCTACAATGAGCAGTTCTTC.

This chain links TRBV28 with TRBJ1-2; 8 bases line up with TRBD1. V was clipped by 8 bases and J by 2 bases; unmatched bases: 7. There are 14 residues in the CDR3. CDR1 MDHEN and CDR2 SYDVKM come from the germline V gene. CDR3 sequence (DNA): TGTGCCAGCCGGACAGGGTACCCCAACTATGGCTACACCTTC. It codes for CASRTGYPNYGYTF.

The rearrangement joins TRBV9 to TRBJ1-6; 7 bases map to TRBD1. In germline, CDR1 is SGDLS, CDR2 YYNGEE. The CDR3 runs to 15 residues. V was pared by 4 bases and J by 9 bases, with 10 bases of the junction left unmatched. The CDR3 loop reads CASSTSTGWSSPLHF. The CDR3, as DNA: TGTGCCAGCAGCACCTCGACAGGGTGGTCTTCACCCCTCCACTTT. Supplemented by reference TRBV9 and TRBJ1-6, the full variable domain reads DSGVTQTPKHLITATGQRVTLRCSPRSGDLSVYWYQQSLDQGLQFLIQYYNGEERAKGNILERFSAQQFPDLHSELNLSSLELGDSALYFCASSTSTGWSSPLHFGNGTRLTVT.

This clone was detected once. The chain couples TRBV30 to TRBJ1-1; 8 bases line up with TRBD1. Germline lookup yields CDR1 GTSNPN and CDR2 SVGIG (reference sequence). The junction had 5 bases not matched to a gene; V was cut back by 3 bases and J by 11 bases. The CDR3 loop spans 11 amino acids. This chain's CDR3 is CAWRAGGMAFF. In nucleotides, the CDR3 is TGTGCCTGGAGGGCAGGGGGCATGGCTTTCTTT.

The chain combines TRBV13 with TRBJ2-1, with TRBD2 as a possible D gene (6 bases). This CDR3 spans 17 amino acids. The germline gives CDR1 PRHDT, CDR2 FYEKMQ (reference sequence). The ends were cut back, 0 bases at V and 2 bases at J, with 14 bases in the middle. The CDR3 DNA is TGTGCCAGCAGCTTAGGCTCAGGGAGACTAGCCTACAATGAGCAGTTCTTC. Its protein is CASSLGSGRLAYNEQFF. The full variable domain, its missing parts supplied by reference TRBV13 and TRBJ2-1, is AAGVIQSPRHLIKEKRETATLKCYPIPRHDTVYWYQQGPGQDPQFLISFYEKMQSDKGSIPDRFSAQQFSDYHSELNMSSLELGDSALYFCASSLGSGRLAYNEQFFGPGTRLTVL.

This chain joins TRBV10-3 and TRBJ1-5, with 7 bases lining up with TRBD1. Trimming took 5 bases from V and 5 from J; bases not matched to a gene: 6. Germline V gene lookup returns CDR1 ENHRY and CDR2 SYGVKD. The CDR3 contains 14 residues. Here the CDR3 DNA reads TGTGCCATCAGTTTAGACAGGGCCCATCAGCCCCAGCATTTT. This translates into CAISLDRAHQPQHF.

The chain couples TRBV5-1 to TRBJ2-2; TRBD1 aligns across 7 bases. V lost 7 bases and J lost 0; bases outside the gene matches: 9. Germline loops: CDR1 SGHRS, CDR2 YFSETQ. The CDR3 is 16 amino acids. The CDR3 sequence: CASVNFGTANTGELFF. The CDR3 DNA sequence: TGCGCCAGCGTCAATTTCGGGACAGCGAACACCGGGGAGCTGTTTTTT.

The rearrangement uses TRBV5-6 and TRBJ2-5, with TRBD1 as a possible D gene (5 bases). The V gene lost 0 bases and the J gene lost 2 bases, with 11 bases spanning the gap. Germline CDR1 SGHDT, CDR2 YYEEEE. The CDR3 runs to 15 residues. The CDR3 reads CASSLGQGGQETQYF. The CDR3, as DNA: TGTGCCAGCAGCTTGGGTCAGGGCGGACAAGAGACCCAGTACTTC. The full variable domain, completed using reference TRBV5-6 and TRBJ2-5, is DAGVTQSPTHLIKTRGQQVTLRCSPKSGHDTVSWYQQALGQGPQFIFQYYEEEERQRGNFPDRFSGHQFPNYSSELNVNALLLGDSALYLCASSLGQGGQETQYFGPGTRLLVL.

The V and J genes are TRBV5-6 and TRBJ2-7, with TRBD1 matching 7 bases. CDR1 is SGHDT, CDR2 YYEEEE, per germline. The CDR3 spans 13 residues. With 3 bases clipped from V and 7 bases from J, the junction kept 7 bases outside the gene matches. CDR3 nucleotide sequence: TGTGCCAGCAGCTCCGGGACAGTAGGAGAGCAGTACTTC. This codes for CASSSGTVGEQYF.